This T cell receptor (beta chain) was identified in a study of blood T cell repertoires in COVID-19. Across the whole study: Specimens from acute and convalescent COVID-19 originated in the United States, Italy and Spain. PBMCs, B-cell-depleted T cells, or T cells were the source of the cDNA or gDNA that made up the material.

CDR3 length: 15 residues. V was shortened by 4 bases and J by 0 bases, with 10 bases between the two germline ends. Germline CDR1 is SGHTA and CDR2 is FQGNSA. Sequencing used immunoSEQ multiplex PCR; TCRdb keeps in-frame clones, though not all of them. This table holds around 700,000 clones, more than 80% found once. This receptor was obtained from a young woman with acute or convalescent COVID-19. Sequences were obtained from peripheral blood. V gene TRBV7-2 combines with J gene TRBJ1-5; D might be TRBD1 (6 bases). CDR3 sequence (DNA): TGTGCCAGCAGCTGGGGACACCTTAGCAATCAGCCCCAGCATTTT. This sequence encodes CASSWGHLSNQPQHF.